This T cell receptor (beta chain) was profiled in a study of PD-1 blockade in classical Hodgkin lymphoma. Method: immunoSEQ multiplex PCR; TCRdb's copy keeps in-frame clones and lacks some. This table holds 25,000 to 35,000 clones, under 95% found once. Germline V gene sequence: CDR1 GTSNPN, CDR2 SVGIG (reference sequence). The CDR3 covers 8 residues. Concerning this clone: The junction and the germline gene differ at one end; a read error may be behind it.

Sample time point: newly diagnosed, previously untreated cHL patient sample. What was sequenced was peripheral blood mononuclear cells (PBMCs). The receptor was derived from a human donor with classical Hodgkin lymphoma. V usage is TRBV30 and J usage is TRBJ1-2; no clear D gene. CDR3 sequence: CAWSVNHF. CDR3 sequence (DNA): TGTGCCTGGAGTGTTAATCACTTC. Variable domain in full (rest from reference TRBV30 and TRBJ1-2): SQTIHQWPATLVQPVGSPLSLECTVEGTSNPNLYWYRQAAGRGLQLLFYSVGIGQISSEVPQNLSASRPQDRQFILSSKKLLLSDSGFYLCAWSVNHFGSGTRLTVV.